One T cell receptor (beta chain) is described in this entry. Original handling: For nucleated cells, counts were estimated from reference gene primer amplification. Repertoires were generated with immunoSEQ multiplex PCR, while TCRdb's copy carries only in-frame clones and drops some. That table supplies the V and J calls and clone size; D and trimming were determined from the DNA. This table holds some 140,000 clones, 78% found once. This sample was included in a study of blood T cell repertoires in COVID-19. Looking at the study overall: Italy, Spain and the United States were the sources of the convalescent and acute COVID-19 samples. Nucleic acid was either cDNA or gDNA, and it came from T cells, B-cell-depleted T cells, or PBMCs.

The germline CDR1 and CDR2 sequences are SGHDT and YYEEEE. V trimming: 4 bases; J trimming: 9 bases; junction bases outside the gene matches: 9. The CDR3 totals 14 residues. This TCR was recovered from a man aged 80 or over with acute or convalescent COVID-19. The sequenced sample consisted of peripheral blood. The chain employs TRBV5-6 and TRBJ1-5; TRBD1 matches 8 bases. CDR3 nucleotide sequence: TGTGCCAGCAGCCAGGGACAGGCCAGACGGCCCCAGCATTTT. Translated, it gives CASSQGQARRPQHF.